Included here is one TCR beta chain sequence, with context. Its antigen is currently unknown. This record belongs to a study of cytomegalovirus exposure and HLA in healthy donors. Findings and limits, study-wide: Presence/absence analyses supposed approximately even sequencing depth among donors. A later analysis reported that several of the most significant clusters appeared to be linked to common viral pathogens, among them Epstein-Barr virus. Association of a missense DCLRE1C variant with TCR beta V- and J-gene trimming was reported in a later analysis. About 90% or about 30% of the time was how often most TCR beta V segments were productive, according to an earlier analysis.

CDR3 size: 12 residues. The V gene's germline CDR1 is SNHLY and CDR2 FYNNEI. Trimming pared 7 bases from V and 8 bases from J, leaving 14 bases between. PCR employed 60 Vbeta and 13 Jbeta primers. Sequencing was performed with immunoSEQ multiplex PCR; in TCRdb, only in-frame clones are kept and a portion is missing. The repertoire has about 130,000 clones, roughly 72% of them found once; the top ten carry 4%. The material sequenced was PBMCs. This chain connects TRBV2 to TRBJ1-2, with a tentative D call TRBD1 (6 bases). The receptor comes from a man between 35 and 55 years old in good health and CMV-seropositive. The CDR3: CASTEGGGGYTF. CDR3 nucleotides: TGTGCCAGCACCGAGGGGGGGGGAGGCTACACCTTC.